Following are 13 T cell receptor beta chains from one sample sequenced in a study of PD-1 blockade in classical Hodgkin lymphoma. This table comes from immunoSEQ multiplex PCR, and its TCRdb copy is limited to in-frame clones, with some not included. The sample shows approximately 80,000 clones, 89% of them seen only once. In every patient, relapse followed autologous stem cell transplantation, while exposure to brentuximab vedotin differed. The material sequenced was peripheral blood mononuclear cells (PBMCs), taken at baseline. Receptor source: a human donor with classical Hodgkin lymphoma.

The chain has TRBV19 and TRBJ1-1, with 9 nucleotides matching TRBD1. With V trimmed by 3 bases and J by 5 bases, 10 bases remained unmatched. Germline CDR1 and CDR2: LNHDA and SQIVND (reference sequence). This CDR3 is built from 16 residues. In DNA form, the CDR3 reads TGTGCCAGTAGTATGCCCCGGGACAGGGTTTGGACTGAAGCTTTCTTT. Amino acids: CASSMPRDRVWTEAFF.

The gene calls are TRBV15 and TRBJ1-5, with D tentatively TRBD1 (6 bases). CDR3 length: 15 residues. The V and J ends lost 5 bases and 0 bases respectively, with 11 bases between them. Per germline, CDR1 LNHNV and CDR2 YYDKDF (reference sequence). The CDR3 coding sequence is TGTGCCACCAGCGGTACAGGGTATAGCAATCAGCCCCAGCATTTT. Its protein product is CATSGTGYSNQPQHF. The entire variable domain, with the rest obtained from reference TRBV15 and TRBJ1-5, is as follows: DAMVIQNPRYQVTQFGKPVTLSCSQTLNHNVMYWYQQKSSQAPKLLFHYYDKDFNNEADTPDNFQSRRPNTSFCFLDIRSPGLGDTAMYLCATSGTGYSNQPQHFGDGTRLSIL.

CDR3 amino acids: CASRTGETQYF. In DNA form, the CDR3 reads TGTGCCAGCCGGACAGGAGAGACCCAGTACTTC. The chain recombines TRBV19 with TRBJ2-5; TRBD1 matches 7 bases. Trimming cost V 9 bases and J 4 bases; bases outside gene matches: 2. The CDR3 covers 11 residues. Germline V gives CDR1 LNHDA, CDR2 SQIVND (reference sequence).

The CDR3 coding sequence is TGCAGCGTCTCTCTACCGGGACAGGGAAATGAAAAACTGTTTTTT. Translating it yields CSVSLPGQGNEKLFF. The V and J genes are TRBV29-1 and TRBJ1-4, with 9 bases aligning to TRBD1. Unmatched junction bases numbered 10, after V lost 6 bases and J lost 5 bases. The CDR3 contains 15 residues. In germline, CDR1 is SQVTM, CDR2 ANQGSEA.

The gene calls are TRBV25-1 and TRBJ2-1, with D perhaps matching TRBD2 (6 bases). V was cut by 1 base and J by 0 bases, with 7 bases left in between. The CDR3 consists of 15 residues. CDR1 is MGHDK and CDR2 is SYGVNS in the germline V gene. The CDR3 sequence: CASSEWDFSYNEQFF. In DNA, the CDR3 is TGTGCCAGCAGTGAATGGGACTTCTCCTACAATGAGCAGTTCTTC.

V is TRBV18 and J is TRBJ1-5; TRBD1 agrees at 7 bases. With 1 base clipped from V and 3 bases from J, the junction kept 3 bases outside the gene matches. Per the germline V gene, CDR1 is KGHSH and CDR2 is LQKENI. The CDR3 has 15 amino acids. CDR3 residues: CASSPQGALNQPQHF. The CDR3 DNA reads TGTGCCAGCTCACCACAGGGGGCCCTCAATCAGCCCCAGCATTTT.

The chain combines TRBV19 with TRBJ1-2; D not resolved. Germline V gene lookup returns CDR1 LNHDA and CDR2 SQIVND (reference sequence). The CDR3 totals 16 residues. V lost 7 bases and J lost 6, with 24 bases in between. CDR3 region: CASTIEGQSIKDGYTF. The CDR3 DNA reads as TGTGCCAGTACCATAGAAGGGCAGAGCATAAAAGATGGCTACACCTTC.

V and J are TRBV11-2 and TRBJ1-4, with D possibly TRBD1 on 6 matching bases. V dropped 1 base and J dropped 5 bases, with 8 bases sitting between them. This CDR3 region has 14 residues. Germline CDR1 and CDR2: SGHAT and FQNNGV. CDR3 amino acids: CASSLGTVNEKLFF. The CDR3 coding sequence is TGTGCCAGCAGCTTAGGGACAGTAAATGAAAAACTGTTTTTT.

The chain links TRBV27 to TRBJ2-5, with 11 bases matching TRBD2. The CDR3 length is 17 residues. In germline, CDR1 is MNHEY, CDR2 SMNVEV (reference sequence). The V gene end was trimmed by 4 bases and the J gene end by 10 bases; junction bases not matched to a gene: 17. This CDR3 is CASSSPGGRTSGRDQYF. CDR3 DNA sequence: TGTGCCAGCAGTTCCCCCGGAGGTCGTACTAGCGGGAGAGACCAGTACTTC.

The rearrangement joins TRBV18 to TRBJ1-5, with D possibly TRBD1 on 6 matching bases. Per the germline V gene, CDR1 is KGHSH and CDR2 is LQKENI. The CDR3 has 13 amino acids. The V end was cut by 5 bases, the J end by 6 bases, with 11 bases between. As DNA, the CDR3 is TGTGCCAGCTCAAGCACAGGGCCTCAGCCCCAGCATTTT. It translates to CASSSTGPQPQHF.

This CDR3 reads CASSYSSWGGQPQHF. The CDR3 DNA sequence: TGTGCCAGCAGCTATAGTAGTTGGGGGGGTCAGCCCCAGCATTTT. The gene calls are TRBV7-2 and TRBJ1-5; D might be TRBD1 (5 bases). Trimming removed 4 bases from V and 6 bases from J, with 16 bases in between. Germline CDR1 reads SGHTA; CDR2 reads FQGNSA. The CDR3 runs 15 residues.

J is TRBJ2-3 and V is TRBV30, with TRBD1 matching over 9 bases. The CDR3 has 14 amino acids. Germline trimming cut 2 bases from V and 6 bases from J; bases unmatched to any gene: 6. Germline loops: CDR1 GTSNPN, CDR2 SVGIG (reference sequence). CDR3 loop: CAWSPGTGRDTQYF. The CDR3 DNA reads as TGTGCCTGGAGTCCCGGGACAGGGAGGGATACGCAGTATTTT.

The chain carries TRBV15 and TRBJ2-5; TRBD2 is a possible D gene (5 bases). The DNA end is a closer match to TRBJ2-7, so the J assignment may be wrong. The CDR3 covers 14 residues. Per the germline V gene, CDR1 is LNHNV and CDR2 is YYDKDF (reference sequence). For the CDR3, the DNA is TGTGCCACCAGCTTTGCGACGGGGACCTACGAGCAGTACTTC. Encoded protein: CATSFATGTYEQYF.